This T cell receptor beta chain was identified during a study of CXCR3-negative and CXCR3-positive naive CD8 T cells. Study-level results: When CXCR3-positive naive cells were set against CXCR3-negative naive cells, the former had more hydrophobic TRB CDR3s. The TRBV-TRBJ usage of naive CXCR3-negative and CXCR3-positive cells was similar, but that of memory cells differed.

Looked up from germline, CDR1 is SGHVS and CDR2 is FQNEAQ. The CDR3 length is 19 residues. Triplicates of 300,000 or so cells were sorted from each CD8+ T cell subset. UMI-tagged TRB cDNA libraries were built via 5' RACE. From the 5' RACE reads, TCRdb lists one entry per CDR3 protein and no DNA. The data show more than 75,000 distinct CDR3 sequences, and the top ten clones hold roughly 0.64%. Concerning this clonotype itself: Its specificity is not known.

V and J are TRBV7-8 and TRBJ2-1; TCRdb gives TRBD2 as the D gene, but with no DNA this cannot be confirmed. The origin of this receptor is a human donor in good health. Some clones in this sample may be carry-over from other donors' samples. Sequences were obtained from naive CXCR3+ CD8+ T cells from blood. The subset denotes: CD45RO-CCR7+CD27+CD95- naive CD8+ T cells expressing CXCR3 (TNR3+). CDR3 amino acids: CASSFPLTPSSGGGGEQFF.